The 18 T cell receptor beta chains below come from one sample, sequenced in a study of blood T cells in healthy people across ages. PCR was performed a second time for about 7 to 12 cycles using a sample-barcoded 5' primer and a J-beta primer mix. One entry per CDR3 protein results from TCRdb running MiXCR on the 5' RACE reads. The table has approximately 730,000 distinct CDR3 sequences, approximately 53% seen once. Sequences were obtained from blood. The receptors here all came from a man older than 75 in good health.

The chain uses TRBV29-1 and TRBJ2-4, with D maybe TRBD2 (6 bases). CDR1 SQVTM and CDR2 ANQGSEA come from the germline V gene. The CDR3 has 13 amino acids. CDR3 in DNA: TGCGCGGTGGAGGGTTGGGCCAAAAACATTCAGTACTTC. It encodes CAVEGWAKNIQYF.

The chain links TRBV7-9 to TRBJ2-1; the D gene is possibly TRBD2 (6 bases). The CDR3 consists of 13 residues. Trimming removed 5 bases at V and 6 bases at J, with 11 bases between. Germline V lookup: CDR1 SEHNR, CDR2 FQNEAQ (reference sequence). The CDR3 nucleotides are TGTGCCAGCAGCGGGACCGGGGGCAATGAGCAGTTCTTC. It is translated as CASSGTGGNEQFF.

This clonotype was picked up one time. The chain uses TRBV7-2 and TRBJ2-5, with 12 bases fitting TRBD2. V shed 3 bases and J 11 bases; nucleotides not matched to a gene: 10. Germline V CDR1 and CDR2: SGHTA, FQGNSA. This CDR3 is built from 15 residues. CDR3 in amino acids: CASSFQTSGSREQYF. The CDR3 nucleotides read TGTGCCAGCAGCTTTCAGACTAGCGGGAGTCGTGAGCAGTACTTC.

The rearrangement links TRBV6-1 to TRBJ2-3, with D unclear. V gave up 0 bases and J gave up 6 bases, with 4 bases separating them. CDR1 MNHNS and CDR2 SASEGT come from the germline V gene. The CDR3 has 12 residues. This CDR3 reads CASSEARDTQYF. CDR3 bases: TGTGCCAGCAGTGAAGCTCGGGATACGCAGTATTTT.

This sequence joins TRBV27 and TRBJ2-2; D remains unclear. Germline CDR1 and CDR2: MNHEY and SMNVEV (reference sequence). The CDR3 spans 15 residues. V was pared by 5 bases and J by 1 base, with 11 bases between. CDR3 sequence reads: CASSQPSRNTGELFF. CDR3 nucleotides: TGTGCCAGCAGTCAGCCTAGTCGGAACACCGGGGAGCTGTTTTTT.

The rearrangement links TRBV28 to TRBJ1-2; no clear D gene. This CDR3 region has 16 residues. The V and J ends lost 3 bases and 2 bases respectively, with 16 bases between them. In germline, CDR1 is MDHEN, CDR2 SYDVKM. This chain's CDR3 is CASSLLVALGNYGYTF. CDR3 sequence (DNA): TGTGCCAGCAGTTTGCTCGTGGCCTTGGGGAACTATGGCTACACCTTC.

This clonotype was seen only a few times. J is TRBJ1-1 and V is TRBV5-1, with 8 positions matching TRBD1. Per germline, CDR1 SGHRS and CDR2 YFSETQ. The CDR3 contains 17 residues. The junction had 7 bases not matched to a gene; V was cut back by 0 bases and J by 0 bases. CDR3 bases: TGCGCCAGCAGCTTGGTGGCAGGGGGCAATGTGAACACTGAAGCTTTCTTT. It translates to CASSLVAGGNVNTEAFF.

V and J are TRBV4-2 and TRBJ2-7, with a weak D call TRBD2 (6 bases). V gave up 4 bases and J gave up 3 bases, with 19 bases separating them. The CDR3 sequence is 16 residues long. CDR1 is LGHNA, CDR2 YNFKEQ, per germline. The CDR3 DNA follows: TGTGCCAGCAGCCTTCGGGTGGGCGGGGAGAACTACGAGCAGTACTTC. It encodes CASSLRVGGENYEQYF.

The table lists this clonotype with a few counts. CDR3 DNA sequence: TGTGCCAGCAGCTTAGGAGGAGGGGGCAACACAGATACGCAGTATTTT. It translates to CASSLGGGGNTDTQYF. The chain employs TRBV7-6 and TRBJ2-3; TRBD1 might be the D (7 bases). The V end lost 1 base, the J end lost 2 bases, and 13 bases lay between the germline ends. Germline CDR1 reads SGHVS; CDR2 reads FNYEAQ. The CDR3 runs to 16 residues.

J is TRBJ2-1 and V is TRBV7-2, with TRBD1 identical over 8 bases. V lost 8 bases and J lost 4; bases outside the gene matches: 7. The germline V gene encodes CDR1 SGHTA and CDR2 FQGNSA. The CDR3 spans 14 residues. CDR3 sequence: CASGRQGTYNEQFF. As DNA, the CDR3 is TGTGCCAGCGGCAGACAGGGGACGTACAATGAGCAGTTCTTC. The variable domain in full, completed from reference TRBV7-2 and TRBJ2-1, reads GAGVSQSPSNKVTEKGKDVELRCDPISGHTALYWYRQSLGQGLEFLIYFQGNSAPDKSGLPSDRFSAERTGGSVSTLTIQRTQQEDSAVYLCASGRQGTYNEQFFGPGTRLTVL.

The chain links TRBV7-2 to TRBJ1-1, with no clear D. The CDR3 has 16 amino acids. Per germline, CDR1 SGHTA and CDR2 FQGNSA. The V and J ends lost 1 base and 0 bases respectively, with 12 bases between them. CDR3 amino acids: CASSLGPRVMNTEAFF. The CDR3 DNA reads as TGTGCCAGCAGCTTAGGACCGAGGGTCATGAACACTGAAGCTTTCTTT.

This clonotype was detected a few times. The chain carries TRBV12-3 or TRBV12-4 and TRBJ2-7; D gene ambiguous. V shed 6 bases and J shed 0 bases, with 12 bases lying between them. The CDR3 has 14 amino acids. DNA for the CDR3: TGTGCCAGCAGCCCGGACCCCCGCTCCTACGAGCAGTACTTC. This codes for CASSPDPRSYEQYF.

V usage is TRBV9 and J usage is TRBJ1-2; D gene uncertain. CDR1 is SGDLS, CDR2 YYNGEE, per germline. The V gene lost 4 bases and the J gene lost 0 bases, with 16 bases spanning the gap. The CDR3 contains 16 residues. The CDR3 protein is CASSYGERFSNYGYTF. CDR3 nucleotides: TGTGCCAGCAGCTATGGAGAGAGGTTTTCTAACTATGGCTACACCTTC.

This clonotype was detected a few times. The chain links TRBV18 to TRBJ2-7; no reliable D call. Germline assignment: CDR1 KGHSH and CDR2 LQKENI. Trimming stripped 3 bases from V and 5 bases from J, with 8 bases between. The CDR3 has 12 amino acids. The CDR3 bases are TGTGCCAGCTCACCTGGGTCCCACGAGCAGTACTTC. It yields the protein CASSPGSHEQYF.

This clonotype was picked up a small number of times. J is TRBJ2-1 and V is TRBV29-1; 11 nucleotides agree with TRBD2. CDR3 length: 15 amino acids. Germline-derived CDR1 and CDR2 are SQVTM and ANQGSEA. The J segment lost 4 bases and the V segment lost 4 bases, leaving 6 bases of the junction unmatched. Written as DNA, the CDR3 is TGCAGCGTTGGCCTAGCGGGAGGCAGGTACAATGAGCAGTTCTTC. Translated, it gives CSVGLAGGRYNEQFF.

The V gene is TRBV20-1, the J gene TRBJ2-1, with 12 nucleotides matching TRBD2. The V segment lost 4 bases and the J segment 10 bases; nucleotides outside the gene matches: 8. Germline CDR1 and CDR2: DFQATT and SNEGSKA (reference sequence). The CDR3 spans 14 residues. The CDR3 DNA reads as TGCAGTGCTACTCTAGCGGGAGGGCCGAGGGAGCAGTTCTTC. The encoded protein is CSATLAGGPREQFF.

This clonotype was seen a handful of times. J is TRBJ1-5 and V is TRBV20-1, with 11 bases aligning to TRBD1. The germline gives CDR1 DFQATT, CDR2 SNEGSKA (reference sequence). This CDR3 comprises 15 residues. V was clipped by 2 bases and J by 4 bases; unmatched bases: 4. The CDR3 DNA sequence: TGCAGTGCTAGATCAAGGGACAGGGGGAATCAGCCCCAGCATTTT. Encoded protein: CSARSRDRGNQPQHF.

This clonotype was detected a few times. The V call is TRBV13, the J call TRBJ1-6; the D is unclear. The CDR3 extends over 12 amino acids. Germline CDR1 reads PRHDT; CDR2 reads FYEKMQ (reference sequence). V gave up 3 bases and J gave up 9 bases, with 6 bases separating them. In DNA, the CDR3 is TGTGCCAGCAGCTTTCGCAGTTCACCCCTCCACTTT. This encodes CASSFRSSPLHF.